A few counts support the clone carrying this T cell receptor beta chain. Antigen specificity is unknown. The data stem from a study of T cell repertoires in cytomegalovirus infection. In the study overall: Use of recently identified HLA-C-restricted and well-studied HLA-B-restricted CMV epitopes was part of the study. In public TCR beta signatures, there were indications of both CMV infection and matching HLA type. General study results and limits: CMV-specific TCR beta clonotypes restricted by HLA-C dominated the ex vivo response. Carriage of CMV together with the relevant HLA was identifiable through cumulative public TCR beta family frequency.

The V and J ends lost 5 bases and 5 bases respectively, with 18 bases between them. Germline CDR1 SGHVS, CDR2 FQNEAQ. The CDR3 spans 15 residues. In TCRdb, the reads were re-called with MiXCR into one record per CDR3 protein. The sample has fewer than 1,000,000 distinct CDR3 sequences; 30% to 40% are singletons. The TCR comes from a human donor in good health (CMV status not recorded). Some clones in this sample may be carry-over from other donors' samples. Sequenced here: cultured CD8+ T cells from PBMCs, sampled from culture after CMV antigen stimulation. The genes are TRBV7-8 and TRBJ2-5; perhaps TRBD2 as D (6 bases). The CDR3 spells CASSRLEGPGETQYF. As DNA, the CDR3 is TGTGCCAGCAGCCGCTTGGAGGGGCCAGGGGAGACCCAGTACTTC.